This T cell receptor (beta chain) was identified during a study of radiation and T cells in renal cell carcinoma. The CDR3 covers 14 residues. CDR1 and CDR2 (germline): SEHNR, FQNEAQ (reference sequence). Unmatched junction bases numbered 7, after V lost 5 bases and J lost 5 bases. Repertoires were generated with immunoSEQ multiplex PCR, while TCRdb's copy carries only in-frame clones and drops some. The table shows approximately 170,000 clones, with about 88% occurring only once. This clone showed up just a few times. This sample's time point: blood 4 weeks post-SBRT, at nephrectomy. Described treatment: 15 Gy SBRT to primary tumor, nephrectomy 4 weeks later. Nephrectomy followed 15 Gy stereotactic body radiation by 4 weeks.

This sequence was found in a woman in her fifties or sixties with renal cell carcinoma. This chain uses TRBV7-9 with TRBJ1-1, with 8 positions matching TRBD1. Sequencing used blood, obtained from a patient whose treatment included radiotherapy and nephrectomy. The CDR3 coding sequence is TGTGCCAGCAGCACCACAGGGGGAGGGACTGAAGCTTTCTTT. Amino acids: CASSTTGGGTEAFF.